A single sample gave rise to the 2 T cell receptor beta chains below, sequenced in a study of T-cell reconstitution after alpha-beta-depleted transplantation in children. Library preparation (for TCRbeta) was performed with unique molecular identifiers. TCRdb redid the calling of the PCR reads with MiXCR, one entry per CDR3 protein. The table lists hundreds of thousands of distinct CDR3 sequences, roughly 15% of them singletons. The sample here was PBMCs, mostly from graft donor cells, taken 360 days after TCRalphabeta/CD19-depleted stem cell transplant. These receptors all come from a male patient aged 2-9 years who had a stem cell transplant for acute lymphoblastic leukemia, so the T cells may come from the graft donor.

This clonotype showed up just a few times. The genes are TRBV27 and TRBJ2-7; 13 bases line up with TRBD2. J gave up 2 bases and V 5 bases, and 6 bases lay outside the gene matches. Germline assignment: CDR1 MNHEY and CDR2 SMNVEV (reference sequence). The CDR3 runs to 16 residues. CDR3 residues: CASSGWGLAGTYEQYF. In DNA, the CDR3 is TGTGCCAGCAGTGGATGGGGACTAGCGGGGACCTACGAGCAGTACTTC.

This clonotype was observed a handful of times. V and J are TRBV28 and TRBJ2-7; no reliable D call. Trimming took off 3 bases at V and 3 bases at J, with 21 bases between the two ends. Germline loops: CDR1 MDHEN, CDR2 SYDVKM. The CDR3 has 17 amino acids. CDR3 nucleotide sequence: TGTGCCAGCAGTTTTCGACTTCTGCCGCGTATCGACTACGAGCAGTACTTC. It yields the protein CASSFRLLPRIDYEQYF.